A selection of T cell receptor beta chains follows, all from one sample in a study of neoadjuvant nivolumab and ipilimumab in lung cancer. Here immunoSEQ multiplex PCR was the method, and the copy in TCRdb shows in-frame clones only, minus some. The repertoire has fewer than 30,000 clones, around 86% of them found once; the top ten carry about 9%. The source was tumor tissue, collected after neoadjuvant nivolumab, alone or with ipilimumab, at or shortly before surgery. The receptor source for this set is an adult with non-small cell lung cancer. CDR3s include the opening cysteine and the closing phenylalanine or tryptophan. A D gene is named only where the DNA matches it firmly. Not every row has a clone size; where given, it reads once, few, many or a size class.

size,D,length,V,J,CDR3,DNA
.,.,15,TRBV6-5,TRBJ2-3,CASTYGGLATDTQYF,TGTGCCAGCACCTACGGTGGGCTAGCCACAGATACGCAGTATTTT
medium-sized,.,14,TRBV11-3,TRBJ2-1,CASRAPGLYNEQFF,TGTGCCAGCAGAGCGCCCGGACTCTACAATGAGCAGTTCTTC
once,.,14,TRBV30,TRBJ1-5,CAWSFWDSNQPQHF,TGTGCCTGGAGTTTTTGGGATAGCAATCAGCCCCAGCATTTT
once,.,13,TRBV19,TRBJ1-1,CASNPRENTEAFF,TGTGCCAGTAACCCCAGGGAGAACACTGAAGCTTTCTTT
.,.,15,TRBV4-2,TRBJ2-5,CASSQASGLSETQYF,TGTGCCAGCAGCCAAGCGAGTGGACTGTCAGAGACCCAGTACTTC
.,TRBD2,15,TRBV5-1,TRBJ2-2,CASSLSLALTGELFF,TGCGCCAGCAGCTTGTCACTAGCGCTCACCGGGGAGCTGTTTTTT
few,TRBD2,17,TRBV11-2,TRBJ2-3,CASRRLAGVRATDTQYF,TGTGCCAGCAGGCGACTAGCGGGAGTGCGAGCCACAGATACGCAGTATTTT
.,.,12,TRBV10-2,TRBJ2-7,CASLGSTYEQYF,TGCGCCAGCTTAGGGTCCACCTACGAGCAGTACTTC
.,.,14,TRBV5-4,TRBJ2-5,CASRRTGIPETQYF,TGTGCCAGCAGAAGGACGGGGATACCGGAGACCCAGTACTTC
.,.,14,TRBV29-1,TRBJ1-1,CSVESQGRGTEAFF,TGCAGCGTTGAGTCCCAGGGAAGAGGCACTGAAGCTTTCTTT
.,TRBD2,13,TRBV7-9,TRBJ2-7,CASRLAGAEEQYF,TGTGCCAGCCGTCTAGCGGGAGCGGAAGAGCAGTACTTC
once,.,12,TRBV4-2,TRBJ1-5,CASSQVGEPQHF,TGTGCCAGCAGCCAAGTGGGAGAGCCCCAGCATTTT
once,.,12,TRBV7-2,TRBJ2-7,CASSFHSYEQYF,TGTGCCAGCAGCTTCCACTCCTACGAGCAGTACTTC
.,TRBD1,13,TRBV5-6,TRBJ1-1,CASSSTGGGEAFF,TGTGCCAGCAGCAGTACAGGGGGCGGAGAAGCTTTCTTT
.,.,14,TRBV18,TRBJ2-7,CASSPHPRIYEQYF,TGTGCCAGCTCACCACATCCACGGATCTACGAGCAGTACTTC
.,.,14,TRBV18,TRBJ1-2,CASSSGRGYGGYTF,TGTGCCAGCTCATCCGGCAGGGGTTATGGAGGCTACACCTTC
medium-sized,.,11,TRBV19,TRBJ2-3,CATLSGYTQYF,TGTGCCACCCTAAGTGGCTATACGCAGTATTTT
once,TRBD1,17,TRBV18,TRBJ1-2,CASSPRPGQGAIYGYTF,TGTGCCAGCTCACCCCGACCGGGACAGGGGGCAATTTATGGCTACACCTTC
.,TRBD1,15,TRBV27,TRBJ1-2,CASRRGGQGARGYTF,TGTGCCAGCAGGAGAGGAGGACAGGGGGCTCGCGGCTACACCTTC
.,.,14,TRBV19,TRBJ2-5,CASSNAGSAETQYF,TGTGCCAGTAGTAACGCGGGTAGCGCGGAGACCCAGTACTTC
.,.,13,TRBV5-5,TRBJ2-7,CASSFGQAYEQYF,TGTGCCAGCAGCTTCGGACAAGCCTACGAGCAGTACTTC
.,TRBD1,14,TRBV30,TRBJ2-2,CAWEGQGLSGELFF,TGTGCCTGGGAGGGACAGGGGTTGTCCGGGGAGCTGTTTTTT
.,TRBD1,15,TRBV29-1,TRBJ1-2,CSVEARSGGQHGYTF,TGCAGCGTTGAAGCGCGGTCAGGGGGACAACACGGCTACACCTTC
.,TRBD2,14,TRBV2,TRBJ2-2,CASNRGRGTGELFF,TGTGCCAGCAATCGAGGGCGGGGGACCGGGGAGCTGTTTTTT
few,TRBD2,16,TRBV7-9,TRBJ2-7,CASSLMDPAGLYEQYF,TGTGCCAGCAGCTTAATGGATCCAGCGGGACTTTACGAGCAGTACTTC
.,.,12,TRBV30,TRBJ2-1,CAWSGSWNEQFF,TGTGCCTGGAGTGGGTCCTGGAATGAGCAGTTCTTC
.,TRBD1,16,TRBV5-1,TRBJ2-1,CASSSGTGASYNEQFF,TGCGCCAGCAGCTCGGGCACAGGGGCCTCCTACAATGAGCAGTTCTTC
.,TRBD2,19,TRBV5-4,TRBJ2-1,CASSLGGLAGKSSYNEQFF,TGTGCCAGCAGCTTGGGGGGACTAGCGGGTAAGAGCTCCTACAATGAGCAGTTCTTC
.,.,14,TRBV2,TRBJ2-3,CASSVKVGTDTQYF,TGTGCCAGCAGTGTCAAGGTTGGAACAGATACGCAGTATTTT
.,TRBD1,18,TRBV11-3,TRBJ2-3,CASSPRTGVLYSTDTQYF,TGTGCCAGCAGCCCTCGGACAGGGGTCCTTTATAGCACAGATACGCAGTATTTT
.,.,13,TRBV5-1,TRBJ1-1,CASSLGGNTEAFF,TGCGCCAGCAGCTTGGGGGGGAACACTGAAGCTTTCTTT
.,.,16,TRBV19,TRBJ2-2,CASSIRSGAVSGELFF,TGTGCCAGTAGTATACGGTCAGGGGCGGTGTCCGGGGAGCTGTTTTTT
.,TRBD1,16,TRBV30,TRBJ2-3,CAWSEGTGSSTDTQYF,TGTGCCTGGAGTGAGGGGACAGGGTCTAGCACAGATACGCAGTATTTT
.,.,13,TRBV18,TRBJ1-2,CASSPPKDYGYTF,TGTGCCAGCTCACCGCCCAAGGATTATGGCTACACCTTC
.,.,13,TRBV7-9,TRBJ2-7,CASSSGLWYEQYF,TGTGCCAGCAGCTCGGGACTCTGGTACGAGCAGTACTTC
medium-sized,TRBD1,20,TRBV6-1,TRBJ1-2,CASSEADTQDRAEDNYGYTF,TGTGCCAGCAGTGAAGCGGACACCCAGGACAGGGCAGAAGACAACTATGGCTACACCTTC
few,.,12,TRBV19,TRBJ1-3,CASGLAGNTIYF,TGTGCCAGTGGCTTGGCGGGAAACACCATATATTTT
.,.,13,TRBV7-9,TRBJ2-1,CASSSTQRGEQFF,TGTGCCAGCAGCTCCACCCAAAGGGGGGAGCAGTTCTTC
once,TRBD2,15,TRBV9,TRBJ2-7,CASSPSALAGNEQYF,TGTGCCAGCAGCCCCTCAGCACTAGCGGGAAACGAGCAGTACTTC
few,.,19,TRBV9,TRBJ2-3,CASSVNPLDSVGGTDTQYF,TGTGCCAGCAGCGTCAACCCGCTCGACTCCGTCGGGGGCACAGATACGCAGTATTTT
.,TRBD1,14,TRBV7-9,TRBJ1-4,CASRTGTADEKLFF,TGTGCCAGCAGGACCGGGACAGCGGACGAAAAACTGTTTTTT
.,TRBD2,15,TRBV6-6,TRBJ2-1,CASSYGLGTYNEQFF,TGTGCCAGCAGTTACGGACTAGGTACTTACAATGAGCAGTTCTTC
.,.,14,TRBV7-9,TRBJ2-5,CASSPSRVRETQYF,TGTGCCAGCAGCCCCAGCAGGGTGCGGGAGACCCAGTACTTC
.,TRBD2,14,TRBV30,TRBJ2-5,CAWSSGRFQETQYF,TGTGCCTGGAGTAGCGGGAGGTTCCAAGAGACCCAGTACTTC
.,.,12,TRBV7-9,TRBJ1-5,CASSLDGQPQHF,TGTGCCAGCAGCTTAGATGGTCAGCCCCAGCATTTT
.,.,15,TRBV4-1,TRBJ2-7,CASSQELAQGDEQYF,TGCGCCAGCAGCCAAGAGCTCGCACAGGGTGACGAGCAGTACTTC
.,TRBD1,14,TRBV10-3,TRBJ1-2,CAISELQGIHGYTF,TGTGCCATCAGTGAGTTACAGGGGATCCATGGCTACACCTTC
.,TRBD2,15,TRBV6-5,TRBJ2-7,CASRPLAGNSYEQYF,TGTGCCAGCAGACCACTAGCGGGGAATTCCTACGAGCAGTACTTC
once,TRBD2,15,TRBV5-1,TRBJ2-7,CASSSGTSGIYEQYF,TGCGCCAGCAGCTCCGGGACTAGCGGGATATACGAGCAGTACTTC
.,.,10,TRBV30,TRBJ1-1,CACPDTEAFF,TGTGCCTGCCCGGACACTGAAGCTTTCTTT
.,.,15,TRBV9,TRBJ2-1,CASSPIVGGRNEQFF,TGTGCCAGCAGCCCCATAGTGGGAGGTAGAAATGAGCAGTTCTTC
.,.,16,TRBV5-1,TRBJ2-1,CASSLDLGDFRNEQFF,TGCGCCAGCAGCTTGGATTTAGGGGATTTTAGGAATGAGCAGTTCTTC